The 15 T cell receptor beta chains given below trace back to one sample, sequenced in a study of blood T cell repertoires in COVID-19. Produced via immunoSEQ multiplex PCR; TCRdb's table is partial and in-frame only. In the table there are around 430,000 clones, approximately 90% of which are singletons. The specimen was peripheral blood. Receptors originate from a woman between 50 and 59 years old with COVID-19, enrolled during active disease.

The chain couples TRBV9 to TRBJ2-7; 7 nucleotides match TRBD1. From germline, CDR1 is SGDLS and CDR2 YYNGEE. The CDR3 spans 13 residues. Trimming took 8 bases from V and 5 from J; bases not matched to a gene: 10. The CDR3: CASSQGPDHEQYF. The CDR3 DNA reads as TGTGCCAGTTCACAGGGGCCGGACCACGAGCAGTACTTC.

V is TRBV9 and J is TRBJ2-3, with TRBD2 identical over 13 bases. Germline-derived CDR1 and CDR2 are SGDLS and YYNGEE. The CDR3 is 20 amino acids. V shed 0 bases, J shed 4 bases, and the junction held 14 bases outside the gene matches. CDR3 residues: CASSVEGTSGGAGPADTQYF. The CDR3 coding sequence is TGTGCCAGCAGCGTAGAGGGTACTAGCGGGGGGGCAGGGCCGGCAGATACGCAGTATTTT.

The gene calls are TRBV2 and TRBJ2-3; D is possibly TRBD2 (7 bases). V shed 5 bases and J shed 2 bases, with 11 bases lying between them. Germline CDR1 reads SNHLY; CDR2 reads FYNNEI. The CDR3 consists of 14 residues. Here the CDR3 reads CASSRGAVTDTQYF. The CDR3 nucleotides are TGTGCCAGCAGTCGGGGGGCCGTCACAGATACGCAGTATTTT.

Here the CDR3 DNA reads TGTGCTAGTGGTTCGAGGATTTTCGCTGAAGCTTTCTTT. It codes for CASGSRIFAEAFF. This chain connects TRBV12-5 to TRBJ1-1; D gene uncertain. Trimming removed 4 bases at V and 6 bases at J, with 12 bases between. This CDR3 spans 13 amino acids. Germline lookup yields CDR1 LGHNT and CDR2 FRNRAP.

The V and J genes are TRBV18 and TRBJ1-5, with no clear D. The CDR3 runs to 16 residues. From germline, CDR1 is KGHSH and CDR2 LQKENI. Between the trimmed V and J ends, which lost 1 base and 5 bases, there was a span of 15 bases. The CDR3 is CASSPRGGKSYQPQHF. The CDR3 nucleotides read TGTGCCAGCTCACCACGCGGAGGGAAAAGTTATCAGCCCCAGCATTTT.

This chain joins TRBV9 and TRBJ2-2; 11 bases agree with TRBD2. Germline V gene lookup returns CDR1 SGDLS and CDR2 YYNGEE. The CDR3 sequence is 14 residues long. J was trimmed by 9 bases and V by 1 base; bases with no gene match: 2. This CDR3 is CASSVLAGGRELFF. The CDR3 coding sequence is TGTGCCAGCAGCGTACTAGCGGGGGGTCGGGAGCTGTTTTTT.

CDR3 nucleotides: TGTGCCAGCAGCCTTGGATCTAGTCAGTTCTTC. The encoded protein is CASSLGSSQFF. The V call is TRBV2, the J call TRBJ2-1; D remains unclear. CDR1 is SNHLY, CDR2 FYNNEI, per germline. There are 11 residues in the CDR3. V was cut by 6 bases and J by 13 bases, with 13 bases left in between.

The chain is built from TRBV5-4 and TRBJ2-6; maybe TRBD2 (5 bases). The CDR3 covers 18 residues. V lost 4 bases to trimming and J lost 1 base, with 18 bases between them. CDR1 and CDR2 from the germline V gene are SGHNT and YYREEE (reference sequence). The DNA of the CDR3 is TGTGCCAGCAGCCTTGGGTGGGTCGGAGGTTCTGGGGCCAACGTCCTGACTTTC. Its translation: CASSLGWVGGSGANVLTF.

The V and J genes are TRBV2 and TRBJ2-2, with D possibly matching TRBD1 (6 bases). In germline, CDR1 is SNHLY, CDR2 FYNNEI. V gave up 8 bases and J gave up 4 bases, with 17 bases separating them. The CDR3 loop spans 15 amino acids. The CDR3 here is CASRRTEESTGELFF. The CDR3, as DNA: TGTGCCAGCCGGAGGACAGAAGAGTCCACCGGGGAGCTGTTTTTT.

V usage is TRBV15 and J usage is TRBJ1-2; 8 bases are shared with TRBD1. The length of the CDR3 is 14 residues. After removal of 3 bases from V and 2 bases from J, the junction contained 2 bases not matched to a gene. Per germline, CDR1 LNHNV and CDR2 YYDKDF (reference sequence). The CDR3 spells CATSSQGANYGYTF. In nucleotides, the CDR3 is TGTGCCACCAGCAGCCAGGGGGCAAACTATGGCTACACCTTC.

This rearrangement joins TRBV3-1 (or the pseudogene TRBV3-2) to TRBJ2-7, with D perhaps matching TRBD2 (5 bases). Between the trimmed V and J ends, which lost 5 bases and 0 bases, there was a span of 14 bases. The CDR3 length is 15 residues. Per germline, CDR1 LGHDT and CDR2 YNNKEL (reference sequence). DNA for the CDR3: TGTGCCAGCAGCTCCGGACGGGGATCCTCCTACGAGCAGTACTTC. It encodes CASSSGRGSSYEQYF.

The CDR3 loop reads CSASTVSGHDFYGYTF. CDR3 coding DNA: TGCAGTGCTAGTACGGTCTCGGGACATGATTTCTATGGCTACACCTTC. J is TRBJ1-2 and V is TRBV20-1, with a tentative D call TRBD1 (6 bases). The CDR3 loop spans 16 amino acids. V was cut by 3 bases and J by 4 bases, with 21 bases left in between. CDR1 is DFQATT and CDR2 is SNEGSKA in the germline V gene (reference sequence).

The chain recombines TRBV19 with TRBJ1-3; D call uncertain. V was pared by 5 bases and J by 1 base, with 6 bases between. Germline V lookup: CDR1 LNHDA, CDR2 SQIVND (reference sequence). CDR3 length equals 13 residues. The CDR3 sequence: CASSSSSGNTIYF. The CDR3 DNA sequence: TGTGCCAGTAGTTCCTCTTCTGGAAACACCATATATTTT.

The gene calls are TRBV4-2 and TRBJ2-1; 10 positions match TRBD2. Germline trimming cut 0 bases from V and 1 base from J; bases unmatched to any gene: 3. The CDR3 has 17 amino acids. CDR1 is LGHNA and CDR2 is YNFKEQ in the germline V gene. CDR3 amino acids: CASSQETSGVSYNEQFF. The CDR3 bases are TGTGCCAGCAGCCAAGAAACTAGCGGGGTTTCCTACAATGAGCAGTTCTTC.

J is TRBJ1-1 and V is TRBV19; 9 positions match TRBD1. The CDR3 totals 16 residues. The germline V gene encodes CDR1 LNHDA and CDR2 SQIVND (reference sequence). V trimming: 6 bases; J trimming: 3 bases; junction bases outside the gene matches: 11. The CDR3 DNA reads as TGTGCCAGTAGCCCCGGGACAGGGAGGGCGGACACTGAAGCTTTCTTT. Translating it yields CASSPGTGRADTEAFF.